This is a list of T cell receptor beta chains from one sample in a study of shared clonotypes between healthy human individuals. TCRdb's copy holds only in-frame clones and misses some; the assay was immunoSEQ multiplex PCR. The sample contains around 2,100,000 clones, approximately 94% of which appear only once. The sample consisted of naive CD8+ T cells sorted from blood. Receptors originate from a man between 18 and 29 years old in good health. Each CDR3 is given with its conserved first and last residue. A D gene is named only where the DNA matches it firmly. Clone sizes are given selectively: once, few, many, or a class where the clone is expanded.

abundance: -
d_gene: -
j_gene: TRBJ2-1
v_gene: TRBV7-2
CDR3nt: TGTGCCAGCAGCTTAACGGGGGGCCCCTACAATGAGCAGTTCTTC
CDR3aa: CASSLTGGPYNEQFF

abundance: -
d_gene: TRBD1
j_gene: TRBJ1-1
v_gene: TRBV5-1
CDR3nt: TGCGCCAGCAGCTGGCGAACAGGGGGATTGAACACTGAAGCTTTCTTT
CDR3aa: CASSWRTGGLNTEAFF

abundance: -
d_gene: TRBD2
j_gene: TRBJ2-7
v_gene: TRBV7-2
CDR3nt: TGTGCCAGCTCCCGGGGGGACCCCTACGAGCAGTACTTC
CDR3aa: CASSRGDPYEQYF

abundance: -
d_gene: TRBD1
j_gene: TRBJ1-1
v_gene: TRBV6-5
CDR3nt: TGTGCCAGCAGTTACTCAGGGACAGGGAAGACTGAAGCTTTCTTT
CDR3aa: CASSYSGTGKTEAFF

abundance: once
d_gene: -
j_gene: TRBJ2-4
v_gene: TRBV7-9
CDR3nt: TGTGCCAGCAGCTCCCGAGAGATAAACATTCAGTACTTC
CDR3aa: CASSSREINIQYF

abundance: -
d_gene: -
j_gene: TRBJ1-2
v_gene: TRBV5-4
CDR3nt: TGTGCCAGCAGCTTCGTCGGGGGGGCTAACTATGGCTACACCTTC
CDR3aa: CASSFVGGANYGYTF

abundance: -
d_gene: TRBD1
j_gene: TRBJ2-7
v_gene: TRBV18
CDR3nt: TGTGCCAGCGTCTCTGGACAGGGGGTCCACGAGCAGTACTTC
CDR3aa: CASVSGQGVHEQYF

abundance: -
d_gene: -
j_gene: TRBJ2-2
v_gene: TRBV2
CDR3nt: TGTGCCAGCAGTGAACTAGCGAACACCGGGGAGCTGTTTTTT
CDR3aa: CASSELANTGELFF

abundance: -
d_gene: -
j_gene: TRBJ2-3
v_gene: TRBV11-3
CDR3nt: TGTGCCAGCAGCTTGGGGCTTCCGAGCACAGATACGCAGTATTTT
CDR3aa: CASSLGLPSTDTQYF

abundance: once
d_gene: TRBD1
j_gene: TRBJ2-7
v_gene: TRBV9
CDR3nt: TGTGCCAGCAGCGGCATGAGAGGGGGCAAAAACGAGCAGTACTTC
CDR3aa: CASSGMRGGKNEQYF

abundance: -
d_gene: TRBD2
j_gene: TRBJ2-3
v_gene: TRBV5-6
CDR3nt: TGTGCCAGCAGCTTGGGACTGGCGGGAGGGGGCACAGATACGCAGTATTTT
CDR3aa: CASSLGLAGGGTDTQYF

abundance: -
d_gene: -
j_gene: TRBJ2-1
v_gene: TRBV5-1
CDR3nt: TGCGCCAGCAGCTTGTCGGTCGGGCGAGGAGACAATGAGCAGTTCTTC
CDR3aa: CASSLSVGRGDNEQFF

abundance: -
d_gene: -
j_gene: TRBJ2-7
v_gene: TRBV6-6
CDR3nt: TGTGCCAGCAGTTACTCCGGCCCATCCTACGAGCAGTACTTC
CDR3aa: CASSYSGPSYEQYF

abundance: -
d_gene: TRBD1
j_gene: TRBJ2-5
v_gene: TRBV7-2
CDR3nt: TGTGCCAGCAGCCAACCGACAGGGATAGAGACCCAGTACTTC
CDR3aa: CASSQPTGIETQYF

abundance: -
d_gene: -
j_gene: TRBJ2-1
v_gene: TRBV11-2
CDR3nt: TGTGCCAGCAGCTTCGACTACAGCTCCTACAATGAGCAGTTCTTC
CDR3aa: CASSFDYSSYNEQFF

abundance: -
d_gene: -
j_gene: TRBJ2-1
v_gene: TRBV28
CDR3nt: TGTGCCAGCAGTTTAAAGGGTTACAATGAGCAGTTCTTC
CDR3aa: CASSLKGYNEQFF

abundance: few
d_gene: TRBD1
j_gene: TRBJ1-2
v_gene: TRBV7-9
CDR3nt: TGTGCCAGCAGCTTAGATGGGACAGCGTATGGCTACACCTTC
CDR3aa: CASSLDGTAYGYTF

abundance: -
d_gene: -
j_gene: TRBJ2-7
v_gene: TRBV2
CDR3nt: TGTGCCAGCAGTGAATCCCGGGACGGCATGAACTACGAGCAGTACTTC
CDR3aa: CASSESRDGMNYEQYF

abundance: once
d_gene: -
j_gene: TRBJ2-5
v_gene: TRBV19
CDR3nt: TGTGCCAGTAGTATGGATAGCGAAGAGACCCAGTACTTC
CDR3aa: CASSMDSEETQYF

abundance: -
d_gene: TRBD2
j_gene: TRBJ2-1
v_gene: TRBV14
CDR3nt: TGTGCCAGCAGCCAAGAAGGAGTAGCGGGAGACAATGAGCAGTTCTTC
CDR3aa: CASSQEGVAGDNEQFF

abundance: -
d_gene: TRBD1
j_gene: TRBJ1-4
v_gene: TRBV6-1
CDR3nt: TGTGCCAGCAGTGCGGTGGACAGGGGTGAAAAACTGTTTTTT
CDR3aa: CASSAVDRGEKLFF

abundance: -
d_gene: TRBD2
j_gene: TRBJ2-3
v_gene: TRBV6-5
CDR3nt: TGTGCCAGCAGTCAACAACTAGCGGGGACAGATACGCAGTATTTT
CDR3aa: CASSQQLAGTDTQYF

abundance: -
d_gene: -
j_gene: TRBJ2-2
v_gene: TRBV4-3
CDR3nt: TGCGCCAGCAGCCAAGATCCGGCGAACACCGGGGAGCTGTTTTTT
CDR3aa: CASSQDPANTGELFF

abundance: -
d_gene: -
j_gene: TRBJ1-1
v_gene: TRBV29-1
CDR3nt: TGCAGCGCCTGGACCTTGGACCCAAAAGCTTTCTTT
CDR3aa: CSAWTLDPKAFF

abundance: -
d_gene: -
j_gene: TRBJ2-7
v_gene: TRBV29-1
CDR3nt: TGCAGCGTTGGGGACGGTCCCTACGAGCAGTACTTC
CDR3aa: CSVGDGPYEQYF

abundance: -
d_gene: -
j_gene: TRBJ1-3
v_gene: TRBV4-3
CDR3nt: TGCGCCAGCAGCCCGGACGGAGACTCTGGAAACACCATATATTTT
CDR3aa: CASSPDGDSGNTIYF

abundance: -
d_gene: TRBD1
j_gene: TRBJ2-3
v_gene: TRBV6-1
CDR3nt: TGTGCCAGCAGTGAACGAGACAGGGTTCACACAGATACGCAGTATTTT
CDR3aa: CASSERDRVHTDTQYF

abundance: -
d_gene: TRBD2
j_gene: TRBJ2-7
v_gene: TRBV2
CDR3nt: TGTGCCAGCGAAGGCACCGGGACTAGCGGAATTTACGAGCAGTACTTC
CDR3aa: CASEGTGTSGIYEQYF

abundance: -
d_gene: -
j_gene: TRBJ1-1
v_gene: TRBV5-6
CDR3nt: TGTGCCAGCAGCTTGGCGGACGGGCTGAACACTGAAGCTTTCTTT
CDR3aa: CASSLADGLNTEAFF

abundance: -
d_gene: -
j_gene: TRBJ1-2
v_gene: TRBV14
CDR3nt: TGTGCCAGCAGCCAATCCTATGGCTACACCTTC
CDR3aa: CASSQSYGYTF

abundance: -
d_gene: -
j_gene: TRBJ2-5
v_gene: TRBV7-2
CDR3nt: TGTGCCAGCAGCTTAGCTCCGGGATATGCAGAGACCCAGTACTTC
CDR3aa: CASSLAPGYAETQYF

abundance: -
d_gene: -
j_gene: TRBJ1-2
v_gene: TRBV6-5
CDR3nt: TGTGCCAGCAGTTATACTCAGAACTATGGCTACACCTTC
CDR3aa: CASSYTQNYGYTF

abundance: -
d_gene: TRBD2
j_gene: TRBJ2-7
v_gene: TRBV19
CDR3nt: TGTGCCAGTAGTGCCGCGAGCGGGAGTAGAAGCGAGCAGTACTTC
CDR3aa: CASSAASGSRSEQYF

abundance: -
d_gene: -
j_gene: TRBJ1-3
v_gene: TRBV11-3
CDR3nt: TGTGCCAGCAGCGAAAGTCCCGGAAACACCATATATTTT
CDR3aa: CASSESPGNTIYF

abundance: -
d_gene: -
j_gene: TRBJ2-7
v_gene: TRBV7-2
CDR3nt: TGTGCCAGCAGCGCCGATATGCGTGAGCCGGGCTACGAGCAGTACTTC
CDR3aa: CASSADMREPGYEQYF

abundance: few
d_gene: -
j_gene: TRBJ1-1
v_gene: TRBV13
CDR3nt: TGTGCCAGCAGCTCGTCCCCAGCTGAAGCTTTCTTT
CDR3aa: CASSSSPAEAFF

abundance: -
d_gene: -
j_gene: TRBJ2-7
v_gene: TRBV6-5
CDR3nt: TGTGCCAGCAGGTCCGGTTTCACGGAGGGAGAGCAGTACTTC
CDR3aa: CASRSGFTEGEQYF

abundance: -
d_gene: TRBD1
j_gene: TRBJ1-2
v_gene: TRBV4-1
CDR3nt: TGCGCCAGCAGCCCTCGTGGCCTCGGGACAGGGGATGGCTACACCTTC
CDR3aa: CASSPRGLGTGDGYTF

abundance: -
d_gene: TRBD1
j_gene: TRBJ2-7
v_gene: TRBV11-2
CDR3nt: TGTGCCAGCAGCCCCATTCGGGGACAGGGCCTTCGGGCCTACGAGCAGTACTTC
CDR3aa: CASSPIRGQGLRAYEQYF

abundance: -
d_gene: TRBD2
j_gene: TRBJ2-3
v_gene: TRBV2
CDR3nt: TGTGCCAGCAGTCCGGGCGGGGGGAACACAGATACGCAGTATTTT
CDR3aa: CASSPGGGNTDTQYF

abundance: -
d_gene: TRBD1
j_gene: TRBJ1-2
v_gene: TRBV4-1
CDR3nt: TGCGCCAGCAGCCAAGACTTAACAGGGGCCCCGGGGTACACCTTC
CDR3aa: CASSQDLTGAPGYTF

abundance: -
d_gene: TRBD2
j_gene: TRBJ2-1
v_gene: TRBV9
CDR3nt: TGTGCCAGCAAACTAGCGCCAAGCTCCAATGAGCAGTTCTTC
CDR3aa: CASKLAPSSNEQFF

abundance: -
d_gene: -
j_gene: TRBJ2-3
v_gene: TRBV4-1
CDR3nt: TGCGCCAGCAGCCCCCCGGGGGAAGATACGCAGTATTTT
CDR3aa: CASSPPGEDTQYF

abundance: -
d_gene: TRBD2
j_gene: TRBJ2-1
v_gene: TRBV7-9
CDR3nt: TGTGCCAGCACTTCGACTAGCGGGTTCTACAATGAGCAGTTCTTC
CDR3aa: CASTSTSGFYNEQFF

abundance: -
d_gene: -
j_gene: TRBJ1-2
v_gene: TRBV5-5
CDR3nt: TGTGCCAGCAGCTTGGGGACGGATTACTATGGCTACACCTTC
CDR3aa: CASSLGTDYYGYTF

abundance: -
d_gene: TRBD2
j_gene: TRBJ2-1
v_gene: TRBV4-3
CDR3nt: TGCGCCAGCAGCCCCCTAATTGGCGGGAGACGGAATGAGCAGTTCTTC
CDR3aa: CASSPLIGGRRNEQFF

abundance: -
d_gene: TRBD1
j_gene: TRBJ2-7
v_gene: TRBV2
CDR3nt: TGTGCCAGCAGTGAAGATGGACAGGGGATCTACGAGCAGTACTTC
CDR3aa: CASSEDGQGIYEQYF

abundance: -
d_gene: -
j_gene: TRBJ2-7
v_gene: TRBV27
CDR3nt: TGTGCCAGCAGTCCCACCCCGGAAGGCTACGAGCAGTACTTC
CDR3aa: CASSPTPEGYEQYF

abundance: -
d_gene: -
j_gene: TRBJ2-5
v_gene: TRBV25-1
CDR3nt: TGTGCCAGCAGTGAACTCAGCGTAGCGGACTACCAAGAGACCCAGTACTTC
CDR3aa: CASSELSVADYQETQYF

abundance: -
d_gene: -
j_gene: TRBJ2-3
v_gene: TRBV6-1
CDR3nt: TGTGCCAGCACCCGTGCGGATACGCAGTATTTT
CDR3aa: CASTRADTQYF

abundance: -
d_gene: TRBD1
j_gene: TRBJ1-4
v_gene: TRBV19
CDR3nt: TGTGCCAGTAGGGGACAGGGGAAAGGGGATAATGAAAAACTGTTTTTT
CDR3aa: CASRGQGKGDNEKLFF

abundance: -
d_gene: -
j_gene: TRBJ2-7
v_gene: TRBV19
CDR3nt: TGTGCCAGTAGTATAGGGGGATCCTCCTACGAGCAGTACTTC
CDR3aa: CASSIGGSSYEQYF

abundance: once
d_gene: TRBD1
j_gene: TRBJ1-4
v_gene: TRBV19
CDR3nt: TGTGCCAGTAGTATTAGCCGAGACAGGGGGCGCAGGAGTCGAGATGAAAAACTGTTTTTT
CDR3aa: CASSISRDRGRRSRDEKLFF

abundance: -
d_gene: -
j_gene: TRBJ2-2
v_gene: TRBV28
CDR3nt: TGTGCCAGCAGTCAACAGGGTGGCGGGGAGCTGTTTTTT
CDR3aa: CASSQQGGGELFF

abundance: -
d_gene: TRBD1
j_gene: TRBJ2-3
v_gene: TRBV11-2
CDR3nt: TGTGCCAGCAGCTTCCCCCGCGGGACAGGGGGAGAGGGTACGCAGTATTTT
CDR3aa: CASSFPRGTGGEGTQYF

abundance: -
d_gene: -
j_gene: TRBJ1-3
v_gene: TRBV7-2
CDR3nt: TGTGCCAGCAGCTCCACAGGGACCGGAAACACCATATATTTT
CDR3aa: CASSSTGTGNTIYF

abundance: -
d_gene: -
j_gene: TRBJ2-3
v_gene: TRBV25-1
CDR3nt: TGTGCCAGCCTCTTTGGAGATACGCAGTATTTT
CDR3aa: CASLFGDTQYF